This T cell receptor (beta chain) was captured by sequencing in a study of T cells in Graves' hyperthyroidism and ophthalmopathy. There were TCR beta CDR3 regions amplified from RNA transcripts. An initial round of RT-PCR targeting the TCR CDR3 relied on the HTBI primer set. Each CDR3 protein is one row after TCRdb ran MiXCR on the multiplex PCR reads. This table has 530,000 or so distinct CDR3 sequences, around 46% appearing once. CDR3 length: 15 amino acids. V lost 2 bases and J lost 3, with 10 bases in between. Germline CDR1 SEHNR, CDR2 FQNEAQ (reference sequence). This clonotype was counted many times.

The specimen was peripheral blood or thyroid tissue (not recorded which). The TCR sequence derives from a woman aged 18-29 years with Graves' hyperthyroidism. V usage is TRBV7-9 and J usage is TRBJ2-2; D not resolved. The CDR3 reads CASSLSHPYTGELFF. Written as DNA, the CDR3 is TGTGCCAGCAGCTTATCCCACCCTTACACCGGGGAGCTGTTTTTT.